This T cell receptor (beta chain) was sequenced for a study of T cell responses to AZD1222 COVID-19 vaccine. Study-level findings and limits: Repertoire sampling was restricted to post-peak T cell response timepoints. Donors in the cohort were predominantly white British and more often female, and clonal diversity was possibly underestimated. A rise in Spike-specific TCR breadth and depth followed two AZD1222 doses.

Comment on this clone: Its antigen is not known.

Recipients boosted at about 4 weeks or about 12 weeks are pooled. The method was immunoSEQ multiplex PCR; TCRdb's version includes in-frame clones alone and lacks a portion of them. Here the sample spans roughly 200,000 clones, about 89% being singletons. The V gene lost 1 base and the J gene lost 0 bases, with 13 bases spanning the gap. The V gene's germline CDR1 is MGHRA and CDR2 YSYEKL. The CDR3 is made up of 17 amino acids. The TCR comes from an adult who received the AZD1222 COVID-19 vaccine. The rearrangement joins TRBV4-1 to TRBJ1-5; no clear D gene. The specimen was peripheral blood, collected 28 days after the second AZD1222 dose. CDR3 residues: CASSQGPQTPSNQPQHF. The DNA of the CDR3 is TGCGCCAGCAGCCAAGGGCCACAGACACCTAGCAATCAGCCCCAGCATTTT.